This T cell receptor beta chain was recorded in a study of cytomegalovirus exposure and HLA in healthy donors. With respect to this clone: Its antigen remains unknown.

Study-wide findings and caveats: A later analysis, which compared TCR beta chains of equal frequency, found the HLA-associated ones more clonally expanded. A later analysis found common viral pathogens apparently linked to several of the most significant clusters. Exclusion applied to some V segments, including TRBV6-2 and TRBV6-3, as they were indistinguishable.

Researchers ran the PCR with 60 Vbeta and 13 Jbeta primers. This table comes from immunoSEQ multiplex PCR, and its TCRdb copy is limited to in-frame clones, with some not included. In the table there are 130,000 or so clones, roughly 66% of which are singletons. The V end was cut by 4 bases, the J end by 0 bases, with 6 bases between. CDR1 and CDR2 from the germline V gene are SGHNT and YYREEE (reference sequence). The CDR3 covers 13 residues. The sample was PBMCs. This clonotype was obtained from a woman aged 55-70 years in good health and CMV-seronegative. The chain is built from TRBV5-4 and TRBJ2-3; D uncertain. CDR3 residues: CASSAPSTDTQYF. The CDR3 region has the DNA TGTGCCAGCAGCGCGCCTAGCACAGATACGCAGTATTTT.